This TCR beta chain was captured in a study of radiation and T cells in renal cell carcinoma. Study-wide background: Nephrectomy followed 15 Gy stereotactic body radiation by 4 weeks.

The sample's time point: blood 2 weeks post-SBRT. Documented treatment: 15 Gy SBRT to primary tumor, nephrectomy 4 weeks later. Concerning this clone: The target antigen is unknown.

Findings of the study overall: From baseline, blood top tumor clonotypes peaked at 2 weeks post-radiation.

V shed 0 bases and J shed 3 bases, with 8 bases lying between them. Germline loops: CDR1 GTSNPN, CDR2 SVGIG (reference sequence). This CDR3 contains 13 residues. Assay used: immunoSEQ multiplex PCR; TCRdb lists only in-frame clones, some missing. Of roughly 120,000 clones listed, approximately 78% are singletons. The chain recombines TRBV30 with TRBJ1-2; D gene unclear. The TCR was taken from a woman aged 55 to 70 with renal cell carcinoma. The specimen was blood, collected from a patient whose treatment included radiotherapy and nephrectomy. CDR3 protein: CAWSVKNYYGYTF. CDR3 nucleotides: TGTGCCTGGAGTGTGAAGAACTACTATGGCTACACCTTC. Looking up the rest from reference TRBV30 and TRBJ1-2 gives the full variable domain: SQTIHQWPATLVQPVGSPLSLECTVEGTSNPNLYWYRQAAGRGLQLLFYSVGIGQISSEVPQNLSASRPQDRQFILSSKKLLLSDSGFYLCAWSVKNYYGYTFGSGTRLTVV.